This T cell receptor (beta chain) was captured in a study of beta chain features in type 1 diabetes. cDNA synthesis used the whole RNA isolate, giving expressed TCRB sequences. Profiling relied on immunoSEQ multiplex PCR, and the TCRdb table lists in-frame clones only, not all of them. Of approximately 100,000 clones listed, roughly 43% were seen once; the top ten hold more than 0.06%. Stem cell-like memory, regulatory, central memory and naive CD4+ cells were sorted via CD45RO/CCR7/CD25/CD127/CD95/CD27. V shed 6 bases and J shed 5 bases, with 25 bases lying between them. The CDR3 contains 17 residues. The germline V gene has CDR1 SEHNR and CDR2 FQNEAQ (reference sequence).

This sequence originates from a woman between 18 and 30 years old in good health. This chain uses TRBV7-9 with TRBJ2-5, with D possibly TRBD2 on 6 matching bases. The sequenced sample consisted of stem cell memory CD4+ T cells from blood. The CDR3 DNA is TGTGCCAGCAGGAACCTTAAACCGGGACTCCCAGGGGAGACCCAGTACTTC. Translation gives CASRNLKPGLPGETQYF.